These 24 T cell receptor beta chains were all obtained from the same sample, sequenced in a study of breast tumors, draining lymph nodes, adjacent tissues. The lymph nodes were axillary draining lymph nodes from breast cancer patients. TCRdb re-called the multiplex PCR reads through MiXCR, storing one row per CDR3 protein. The sample holds 160,000 or so distinct CDR3 sequences, 33% seen once. The specimen was axillary lymph node tissue. The receptors were gathered from a female donor with breast cancer. Some clones in this sample may be carry-over from other donors' samples.

The rearrangement joins TRBV14 to TRBJ1-5; no clear D gene. Trimming stripped 4 bases from V and 3 bases from J, with 10 bases between. This CDR3 contains 14 residues. The germline V gene has CDR1 SGHDN and CDR2 FVKESK. CDR3: CASSLASINQPQHF. Here the CDR3 DNA reads TGTGCCAGCAGCCTTGCGAGCATCAATCAGCCCCAGCATTTT.

This clonotype occurred many times. The chain is built from TRBV28 and TRBJ2-7; D possibly corresponds to TRBD2 (5 bases). CDR3 length: 14 amino acids. V was shortened by 5 bases and J by 2 bases, with 13 bases between the two germline ends. Germline-derived CDR1 and CDR2 are MDHEN and SYDVKM. The CDR3 is CASSPTSGTYEQYF. Written as DNA, the CDR3 is TGTGCCAGCAGTCCAACCTCCGGGACCTACGAGCAGTACTTC.

This clonotype occurred many times. The V gene is TRBV20-1, the J gene TRBJ2-5, with 7 positions matching TRBD1. The CDR3 consists of 15 residues. The germline V gene encodes CDR1 DFQATT and CDR2 SNEGSKA (reference sequence). Trimming cost V 7 bases and J 0 bases; bases outside gene matches: 11. CDR3 sequence: CSVGVGRGYQETQYF. The CDR3 DNA sequence: TGCAGTGTTGGAGTGGGCAGGGGGTACCAAGAGACCCAGTACTTC.

This clonotype came up many times. This chain connects TRBV24-1 to TRBJ2-1; D might be TRBD1 or TRBD2, each matching 5 bases. CDR3 length equals 13 residues. V dropped 7 bases and J dropped 6 bases, with 12 bases sitting between them. Germline assignment: CDR1 KGHDR and CDR2 SFDVKD. This chain's CDR3 is CATSDGAPNEQFF. As DNA, the CDR3 is TGTGCCACCAGCGACGGGGCCCCCAATGAGCAGTTCTTC.

The table lists this clonotype with many counts. This rearrangement joins TRBV5-1 to TRBJ2-7, with D perhaps TRBD1 (5 bases). V was clipped by 4 bases and J by 3 bases, with 11 bases between them. The CDR3 has 13 residues. CDR1 and CDR2 from the germline V gene are SGHRS and YFSETQ. The chain's CDR3 is CASSQGRVYEQYF. The CDR3 coding sequence is TGCGCCAGCAGCCAGGGTCGGGTCTACGAGCAGTACTTC.

As concerns this clonotype: Germline and junction disagree at one end, which may indicate a read error. This chain links TRBV18 with TRBJ2-5; D is ambiguous. The CDR3 contains 15 residues. Germline CDR1 KGHSH, CDR2 LQKENI. CDR3 loop: CTSSPAGLKGETQYF. The CDR3 bases are TGTACCAGCTCACCAGCAGGCTTAAAAGGAGAGACCCAGTACTTC.

There are many counts of this clonotype. The V gene is TRBV19, the J gene TRBJ1-3; no clear D. The germline V gene encodes CDR1 LNHDA and CDR2 SQIVND (reference sequence). The CDR3 length is 12 residues. Trimming cost V 6 bases and J 7 bases, with 10 bases left between them. DNA of the CDR3: TGTGCCAGTAGCTTCCCGGGGAACACCATATATTTT. Translated, it gives CASSFPGNTIYF.

The rearrangement joins TRBV11-2 to TRBJ1-4; maybe TRBD1 (6 bases). Trimming took 5 bases from V and 12 from J, leaving 13 bases between them. This CDR3 has 12 residues. Per the germline V gene, CDR1 is SGHAT and CDR2 is FQNNGV. The CDR3 loop reads CASSPTGRELFF. The CDR3 region has the DNA TGTGCCAGCAGCCCCACAGGGCGAGAACTGTTTTTT.

This chain links TRBV10-3 with TRBJ1-5, with D possibly being TRBD1 (6 bases). Trimming removed 0 bases from V and 0 bases from J, with 12 bases in between. Germline CDR1 reads ENHRY; CDR2 reads SYGVKD. This CDR3 spans 17 amino acids. The CDR3: CAISESRGQSSNQPQHF. DNA of the CDR3: TGTGCCATCAGTGAGTCACGGGGGCAGAGTAGCAATCAGCCCCAGCATTTT.

This clonotype was recorded many times. The chain recombines TRBV6-2 or TRBV6-3 with TRBJ1-3; D is unclear. The CDR3 totals 16 residues. Germline values: CDR1 MNHEY, CDR2 SVGEGT. With 5 bases removed from V and 0 bases from J, the gap between germline ends came to 14 bases. The CDR3 is CASSILHPGSGNTIYF. In DNA form, the CDR3 reads TGTGCCAGCAGTATACTTCACCCGGGCTCTGGAAACACCATATATTTT.

This clonotype was found many times. The rearrangement uses TRBV11-2 and TRBJ2-3, with D possibly TRBD1 on 6 matching bases. The CDR3 spans 15 residues. CDR1 and CDR2 (germline): SGHAT, FQNNGV. V was pared by 5 bases and J by 2 bases, with 14 bases between. CDR3 coding DNA: TGTGCCAGCAGCCTGAACAGGGCTCTCACAGATACGCAGTATTTT. Amino acid sequence: CASSLNRALTDTQYF.

This clonotype appeared many times. V usage is TRBV6-6 and J usage is TRBJ1-3; 10 bases agree with TRBD1. The J segment lost 6 bases and the V segment lost 2 bases, leaving 4 bases of the junction unmatched. This CDR3 has 15 residues. Per the germline V gene, CDR1 is MNHNY and CDR2 is SVGAGI (reference sequence). The DNA of the CDR3 is TGTGCCAGCAGTTACCTGACAGGGGGCTTAAACACCATATATTTT. This codes for CASSYLTGGLNTIYF.

This clonotype has ten or more counts. The chain joins TRBV20-1 to TRBJ2-5; 9 bases line up with TRBD2. Germline V gene data show CDR1 as DFQATT and CDR2 as SNEGSKA (reference sequence). This CDR3 is built from 17 residues. With 6 bases clipped from V and 1 base from J, the junction kept 15 bases outside the gene matches. In nucleotides, the CDR3 is TGCAGTGCCCGAGAGAGCGGGGGGCTTACAATCCAAGAGACCCAGTACTTC. Translating gives CSARESGGLTIQETQYF.

Only a few counts were recorded for this clonotype. A much larger clonotype is one base distant, so this may be a read error. V gene TRBV5-5 combines with J gene TRBJ2-7; D is uncertain. The germline gives CDR1 SGHKS, CDR2 YYEKEE (reference sequence). The V gene lost 0 bases and the J gene lost 4 bases, with 17 bases spanning the gap. This CDR3 is built from 16 residues. CDR3 loop: CASSLGFARPPYEQYF. CDR3 bases: TGTGCCAGCAGCTTGGGTTTTGCACGGCCCCCTTACGAGCAGTACTTC.

This clonotype has at least ten counts. The V and J genes are TRBV7-6 and TRBJ2-2; D is uncertain. V was cut by 2 bases and J by 1 base, with 8 bases left in between. This CDR3 region has 15 residues. CDR1 and CDR2 (germline): SGHVS, FNYEAQ. In DNA form, the CDR3 reads TGTGCCAGCAGCTTATATTCGGGGAACACCGGGGAGCTGTTTTTT. Translated, it gives CASSLYSGNTGELFF.

This clonotype came up many times. This chain links TRBV5-1 with TRBJ2-2, with no clear D. V lost 3 bases and J 5 bases, leaving 26 bases between the germline ends. The V gene's germline CDR1 is SGHRS and CDR2 YFSETQ. This CDR3 contains 19 residues. The CDR3 sequence: CASSSITGRSASRTGELFF. In nucleotides, the CDR3 is TGCGCCAGCAGCTCTATTACCGGGCGTTCCGCTTCGAGGACCGGGGAGCTGTTTTTT.

This clonotype was seen ten or more times. The CDR3 loop is CASSVGGAGLNEGYTF. CDR3 nucleotides: TGTGCCAGCAGCGTAGGCGGGGCGGGGCTGAATGAAGGCTACACCTTC. This chain links TRBV9 with TRBJ1-2, with a possible D match to TRBD1 (5 bases). In germline, CDR1 is SGDLS, CDR2 YYNGEE. V lost 0 bases to trimming and J lost 8 bases, with 20 bases between them. This CDR3 is 16 amino acids long.

This clonotype appeared a single time. One end of the junction varies from germline; a read error may be responsible. This sequence joins TRBV6-5 and TRBJ1-2; 8 positions agree with TRBD1. Germline-derived CDR1 and CDR2 are MNHEY and SVGAGI. The CDR3 covers 15 residues. The CDR3 is CAGRTGTAHNYGYTF. In DNA form, the CDR3 reads TGTGCCGGCAGGACAGGGACAGCACATAACTATGGCTACACCTTC.

This chain links TRBV7-2 with TRBJ1-6; D remains ambiguous. V shed 6 bases and J shed 6 bases, with 6 bases lying between them. CDR1 and CDR2 (germline): SGHTA, FQGNSA. This CDR3 is 12 amino acids long. The CDR3, as DNA: TGTGCCAGCAGTCGGACTAATTCACCCCTCCACTTT. This encodes CASSRTNSPLHF.

Notes on this clonotype: A read error is possible here, since a much larger clone lies one base away. This chain connects TRBV7-2 to TRBJ1-2, with TRBD1 matching 9 bases. This CDR3 spans 15 amino acids. CDR1 is SGHTA, CDR2 FQGNSA, per germline. This CDR3 is CVSNDGQGRNYGYPF. CDR3 in DNA: TGTGTCAGCAACGATGGACAGGGGCGGAACTATGGCTACCCCTTC.

The J gene is TRBJ2-2, the V gene TRBV20-1; maybe TRBD2 (6 bases). The CDR3 totals 15 residues. CDR1 is DFQATT and CDR2 is SNEGSKA in the germline V gene (reference sequence). The germline V and J ends were trimmed by 5 bases and 6 bases, with 19 bases remaining between them. The CDR3 nucleotides read TGCAGTGCTTTACCGCGGGGCAAGATCTCCGGGGAGCTGTTTTTT. The encoded protein is CSALPRGKISGELFF.

About this clonotype: A much larger clone differs from this one at a single base, so this may be a read error. The chain carries TRBV28 and TRBJ2-7; D gene uncertain. CDR1 and CDR2 from the germline V gene are MDHEN and SYDVKM. The CDR3 is 13 amino acids. This chain's CDR3 is CAGSLSEPGEQYF. CDR3 in DNA: TGTGCCGGCAGTTTGTCAGAACCGGGCGAGCAGTACTTC.

This clonotype was found many times. The chain combines TRBV5-1 with TRBJ1-6; perhaps TRBD1 as D (5 bases). V was shortened by 2 bases and J by 10 bases, with 16 bases between the two germline ends. The germline CDR1 and CDR2 sequences are SGHRS and YFSETQ. This CDR3 is 15 amino acids long. CDR3 amino acids: CASSFEGRDSSPLHF. The DNA of the CDR3 is TGCGCCAGCAGCTTCGAGGGGCGGGATTCATCACCCCTCCACTTT.

Notes on this clonotype: The germline gene is not matched at one end of the junction; a read error may be the cause. The V gene is TRBV20-1, the J gene TRBJ2-7; TRBD1 aligns across 10 bases. CDR3 length: 15 amino acids. The germline V gene has CDR1 DFQATT and CDR2 SNEGSKA (reference sequence). The CDR3 protein is CSARNRDRGTYERYF. Here the CDR3 DNA reads TGCAGTGCTAGAAACCGGGACAGGGGAACATACGAGCGGTACTTC.